Below, 10 T cell receptor beta chains from the same sample are listed, as sequenced in a study of cytomegalovirus exposure and HLA in healthy donors. Use of 60 Vbeta and 13 Jbeta primers characterized the PCR. The repertoire was sequenced with immunoSEQ multiplex PCR; TCRdb's copy has only in-frame clones and lacks some. The table lists 150,000 to 200,000 clones. The specimen was PBMCs. The receptors derive from a young woman in good health and CMV-seropositive.

The chain is built from TRBV7-3 and TRBJ2-5; 13 bases agree with TRBD2. The CDR3 consists of 16 residues. CDR1 and CDR2 (germline): SGHTA, FQGTGA. V lost 5 bases to trimming and J lost 1 base; unmatched junction nucleotides: 4. The CDR3 nucleotides are TGTGCCAGCAGCCCGGGGACTAGCGGGGTCCAAGAGACCCAGTACTTC. It encodes CASSPGTSGVQETQYF.

The J gene is TRBJ1-5, the V gene TRBV2; 8 nucleotides line up with TRBD1. Germline values: CDR1 SNHLY, CDR2 FYNNEI. The CDR3 has 14 residues. V lost 6 bases, J lost 6 bases, and 7 bases stayed unmatched. This CDR3 reads CASSLGTGGQPQHF. The CDR3 nucleotides read TGTGCCAGCAGCCTCGGAACAGGGGGTCAGCCCCAGCATTTT.

The chain uses TRBV15 and TRBJ2-3, with 7 bases identical to TRBD1. J gave up 2 bases and V 5 bases, and 13 bases lay outside the gene matches. From germline, CDR1 is LNHNV and CDR2 YYDKDF (reference sequence). The CDR3 is 17 residues long. CDR3 bases: TGTGCCACCAGCCTGCGTAGACAGGGCCCTCTCACAGATACGCAGTATTTT. Its protein product is CATSLRRQGPLTDTQYF. Full variable domain (missing parts from reference TRBV15 and TRBJ2-3): DAMVIQNPRYQVTQFGKPVTLSCSQTLNHNVMYWYQQKSSQAPKLLFHYYDKDFNNEADTPDNFQSRRPNTSFCFLDIRSPGLGDTAMYLCATSLRRQGPLTDTQYFGPGTRLTVL.

The rearrangement links TRBV7-9 to TRBJ2-7; maybe TRBD2 (5 bases). V gave up 5 bases and J gave up 1 base, with 6 bases separating them. The length of the CDR3 is 12 residues. From germline, CDR1 is SEHNR and CDR2 FQNEAQ (reference sequence). CDR3 protein: CASSRTSYEQYF. The CDR3 coding sequence is TGTGCCAGCAGCAGGACTTCCTACGAGCAGTACTTC.

About this clone: Other DNA sequences in the same sample also yield this CDR3. The CDR3 coding sequence is TGTGCCAGCAGCCCGCGGGGCCCAGATACGCAGTATTTT. Its protein product is CASSPRGPDTQYF. The chain recombines TRBV7-9 with TRBJ2-3; weak D call: TRBD2 (6 bases). CDR1 is SEHNR, CDR2 FQNEAQ, per germline (reference sequence). This CDR3 is built from 13 residues. The V end was cut by 5 bases, the J end by 4 bases, with 10 bases between.

V gene TRBV6-1 combines with J gene TRBJ1-4; a possible D gene is TRBD1 (5 bases). Trimming left V 8 bases short and J 3 bases short, with 10 bases between. The CDR3 covers 13 residues. The germline V gene encodes CDR1 MNHNS and CDR2 SASEGT. CDR3 protein: CASLTVSNEKLFF. CDR3 nucleotide sequence: TGTGCCAGCCTGACAGTATCTAATGAAAAACTGTTTTTT.

The chain has TRBV18 and TRBJ2-7; D possibly corresponds to TRBD2 (6 bases). There are 15 residues in the CDR3. From germline, CDR1 is KGHSH and CDR2 LQKENI. The V gene lost 1 base and the J gene lost 5 bases, with 15 bases spanning the gap. CDR3 amino acids: CASSPLNPTSNEQYF. CDR3 DNA sequence: TGTGCCAGCTCACCACTTAATCCGACTAGTAACGAGCAGTACTTC.

This chain's CDR3 is CASNPGQGNEKLFF. In nucleotides, the CDR3 is TGTGCCAGCAACCCGGGACAGGGGAACGAAAAACTGTTTTTT. The chain couples TRBV6-7 to TRBJ1-4; 10 positions match TRBD1. TRBV6-7 is sorted into the ORF group, with uncertain function. Losses at the gene ends were 7 bases for V and 8 bases for J; bases not matched to a gene: 7. The CDR3 covers 14 residues.

V is TRBV18 and J is TRBJ2-2; 8 positions match TRBD2. Germline CDR1 and CDR2: KGHSH and LQKENI. The CDR3 has 14 amino acids. Unmatched junction bases numbered 8, after V lost 11 bases and J lost 3 bases. The DNA for the CDR3 is TGTGCCGGTTCAGCGGGGGCCCACACCGGGGAGCTGTTTTTT. This gives the protein CAGSAGAHTGELFF. Drawing the rest from reference TRBV18 and TRBJ2-2, the complete variable domain is NAGVMQNPRHLVRRRGQEARLRCSPMKGHSHVYWYRQLPEEGLKFMVYLQKENIIDESGMPKERFSAEFPKEGPSILRIQQVVRGDSAAYFCAGSAGAHTGELFFGEGSRLTVL.

The chain has TRBV13 and TRBJ1-4; TRBD1 agrees at 7 bases. Germline lookup yields CDR1 PRHDT and CDR2 FYEKMQ (reference sequence). V dropped 5 bases and J dropped 0; count of bases not matched to a gene: 9. This CDR3 spans 17 amino acids. CDR3 bases: TGTGCCAGCAGCGCGGACAGGCTAACTGCAACTAATGAAAAACTGTTTTTT. Its translation is CASSADRLTATNEKLFF.